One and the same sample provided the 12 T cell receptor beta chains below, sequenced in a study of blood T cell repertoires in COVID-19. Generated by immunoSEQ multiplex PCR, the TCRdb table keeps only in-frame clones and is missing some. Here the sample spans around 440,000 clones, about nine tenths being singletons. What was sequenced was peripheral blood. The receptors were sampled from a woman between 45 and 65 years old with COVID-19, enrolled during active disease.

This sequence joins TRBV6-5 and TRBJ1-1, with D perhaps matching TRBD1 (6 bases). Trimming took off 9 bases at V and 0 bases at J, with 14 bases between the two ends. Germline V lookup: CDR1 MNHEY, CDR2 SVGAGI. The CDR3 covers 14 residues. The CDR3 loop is CASHREGVNTEAFF. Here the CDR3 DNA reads TGTGCCAGTCACAGGGAAGGAGTGAACACTGAAGCTTTCTTT.

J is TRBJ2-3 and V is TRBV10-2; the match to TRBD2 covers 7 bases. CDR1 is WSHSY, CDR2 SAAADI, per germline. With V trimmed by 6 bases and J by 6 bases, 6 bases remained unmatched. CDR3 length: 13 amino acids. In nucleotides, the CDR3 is TGCGCCAGCAGCCAGCGGGGTGGGGATACGCAGTATTTT. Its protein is CASSQRGGDTQYF.

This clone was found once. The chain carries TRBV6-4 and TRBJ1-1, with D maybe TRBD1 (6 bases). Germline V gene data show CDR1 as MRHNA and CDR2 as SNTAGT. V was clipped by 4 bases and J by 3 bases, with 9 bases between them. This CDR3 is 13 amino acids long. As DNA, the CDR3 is TGTGCCAGCAGTGTGGACAGAGACACTGAAGCTTTCTTT. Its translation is CASSVDRDTEAFF.

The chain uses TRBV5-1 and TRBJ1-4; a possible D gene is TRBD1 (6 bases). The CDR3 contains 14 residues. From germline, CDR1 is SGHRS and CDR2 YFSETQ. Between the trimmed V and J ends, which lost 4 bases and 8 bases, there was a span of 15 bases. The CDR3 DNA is TGCGCCAGCAGCCCGCAGGGGTTGGAAGAAAAACTGTTTTTT. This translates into CASSPQGLEEKLFF.

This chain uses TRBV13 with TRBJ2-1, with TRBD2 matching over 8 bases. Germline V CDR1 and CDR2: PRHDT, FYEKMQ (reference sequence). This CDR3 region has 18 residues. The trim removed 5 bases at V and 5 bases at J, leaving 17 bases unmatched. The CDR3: CASSLPSGASGQDNEQFF. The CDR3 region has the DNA TGTGCCAGCAGCCTCCCGTCTGGGGCTAGCGGGCAGGACAATGAGCAGTTCTTC.

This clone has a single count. CDR3 sequence reads: CASSEAPSGNTIYF. CDR3 nucleotide sequence: TGTGCCAGCAGTGAAGCCCCTTCTGGAAACACCATATATTTT. The chain recombines TRBV6-1 with TRBJ1-3; D gene uncertain. CDR1 and CDR2 (germline): MNHNS, SASEGT. The CDR3 totals 14 residues. V was shortened by 0 bases and J by 1 base, with 4 bases between the two germline ends.

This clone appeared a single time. CDR3 sequence: CASGRQGATEAFF. The DNA of the CDR3 is TGTGCCAGCGGACGACAGGGGGCGACTGAAGCTTTCTTT. The chain employs TRBV6-5 and TRBJ1-1, with 10 nucleotides matching TRBD1. There are 13 residues in the CDR3. With 8 bases clipped from V and 5 bases from J, the junction kept 5 bases outside the gene matches. The germline gives CDR1 MNHEY, CDR2 SVGAGI.

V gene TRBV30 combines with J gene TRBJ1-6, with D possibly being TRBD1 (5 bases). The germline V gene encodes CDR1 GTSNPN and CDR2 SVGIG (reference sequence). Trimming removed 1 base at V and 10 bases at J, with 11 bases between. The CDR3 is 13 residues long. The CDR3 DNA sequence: TGTGCCTGGAGTGGGCAGGGAGGATCACCCCTCCACTTT. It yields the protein CAWSGQGGSPLHF.

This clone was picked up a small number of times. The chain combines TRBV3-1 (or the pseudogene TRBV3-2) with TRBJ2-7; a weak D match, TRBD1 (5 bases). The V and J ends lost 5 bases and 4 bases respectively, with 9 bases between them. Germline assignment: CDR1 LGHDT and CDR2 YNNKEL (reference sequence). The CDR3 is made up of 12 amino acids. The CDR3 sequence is CASSSQEYEQYF. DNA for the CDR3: TGTGCCAGCAGCTCACAGGAGTACGAGCAGTACTTC.

CDR3 DNA: TGCGCCAGCAGCTTGAGGGAGCCTCATGGCTACACCTTC. Protein product: CASSLREPHGYTF. This chain joins TRBV5-1 and TRBJ1-2, with D uncertain. Looked up from germline, CDR1 is SGHRS and CDR2 is YFSETQ. This CDR3 comprises 13 residues. The V end lost 1 base, the J end lost 6 bases, and 10 bases lay between the germline ends.

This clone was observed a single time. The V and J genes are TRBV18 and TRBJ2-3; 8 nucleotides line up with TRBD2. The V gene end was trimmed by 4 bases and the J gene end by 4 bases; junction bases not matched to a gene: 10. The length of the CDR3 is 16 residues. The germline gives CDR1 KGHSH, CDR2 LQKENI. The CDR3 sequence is CASSLPPSSGADTQYF. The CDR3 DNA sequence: TGTGCCAGCTCACTACCACCGAGTAGCGGGGCAGATACGCAGTATTTT.

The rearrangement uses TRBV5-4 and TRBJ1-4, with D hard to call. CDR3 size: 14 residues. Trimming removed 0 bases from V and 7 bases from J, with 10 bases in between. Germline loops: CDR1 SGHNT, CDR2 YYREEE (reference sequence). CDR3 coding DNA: TGTGCCAGCAGCTTGGACCCGAGAGGTGAAAAACTGTTTTTT. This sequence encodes CASSLDPRGEKLFF.